Following are 2 T cell receptor beta chains from one sample sequenced in a study of human T cells and chemical hapten exposure. Time point reported: pre-sensitization, week 0. Documented treatment: therapeutic diphenylcyclopropenone sensitization with weekly scalp DPC. One entry per CDR3 protein, called by TCRdb with MiXCR from the RACE reads. The sample records around 330,000 distinct CDR3 sequences, 5.5% being singletons. Sequenced material: whole blood, taken in connection with sensitization to the hapten diphenylcyclopropenone (DPC). Source of these receptors: a woman aged 18-35 years with alopecia areata. Some clones in this sample may be carry-over from other donors' samples.

This clonotype was seen more than once but under ten times. The chain combines TRBV5-1 with TRBJ1-1; weak D call: TRBD1 (6 bases). The CDR3 totals 19 residues. In germline, CDR1 is SGHRS, CDR2 YFSETQ. V lost 1 base to trimming and J lost 2 bases, with 24 bases between them. This CDR3 is CASSLWGAQIRDINTEAFF. CDR3 bases: TGCGCCAGCAGCTTGTGGGGGGCTCAAATCCGAGATATAAACACTGAAGCTTTCTTT.

This clonotype was seen a handful of times. This chain connects TRBV10-3 to TRBJ2-3, with a possible D match to TRBD1 (5 bases). From germline, CDR1 is ENHRY and CDR2 SYGVKD. The germline V and J ends were trimmed by 4 bases and 1 base, with 9 bases remaining between them. The CDR3 totals 14 residues. CDR3 residues: CAISAGFGTDTQYF. The CDR3 bases are TGTGCCATCAGTGCAGGGTTTGGCACAGATACGCAGTATTTT.